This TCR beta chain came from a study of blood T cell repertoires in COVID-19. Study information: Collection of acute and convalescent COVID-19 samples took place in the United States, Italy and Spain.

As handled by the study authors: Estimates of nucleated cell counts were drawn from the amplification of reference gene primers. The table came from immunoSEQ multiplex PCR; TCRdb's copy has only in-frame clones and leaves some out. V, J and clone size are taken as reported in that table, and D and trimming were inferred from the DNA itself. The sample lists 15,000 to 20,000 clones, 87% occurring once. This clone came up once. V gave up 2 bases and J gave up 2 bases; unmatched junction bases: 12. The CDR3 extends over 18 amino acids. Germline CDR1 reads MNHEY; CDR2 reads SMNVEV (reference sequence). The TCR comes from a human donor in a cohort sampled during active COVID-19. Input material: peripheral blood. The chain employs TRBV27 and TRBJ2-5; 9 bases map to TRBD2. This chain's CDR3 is CASSLRALGSGGQETQYF. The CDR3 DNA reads TGTGCCAGCAGTTTAAGGGCCTTGGGTAGCGGGGGACAAGAGACCCAGTACTTC.